This T cell receptor beta chain was sequenced in a study of blood T cell repertoires in COVID-19. V dropped 6 bases and J dropped 0 bases, with 14 bases sitting between them. CDR1 MNHEY and CDR2 SVGAGI come from the germline V gene. CDR3 length: 15 amino acids. Per the original methods: Amplifying reference gene primers gave estimates of nucleated cell counts. Sequencing was performed with immunoSEQ multiplex PCR; in TCRdb, only in-frame clones are kept and a portion is missing. From that table come the V and J calls and clone size; the DNA was used to work out D and trimming. The sample lists hundreds of thousands of clones, more than 70% occurring once.

This clonotype was obtained from a woman in her twenties or thirties with COVID-19, enrolled during active disease. This chain joins TRBV6-5 and TRBJ1-2; D is unclear. Sequences were obtained from peripheral blood. The CDR3 DNA follows: TGTGCCAGCAGCGCAACGACGGAGCCTAACTATGGCTACACCTTC. Its translation: CASSATTEPNYGYTF.